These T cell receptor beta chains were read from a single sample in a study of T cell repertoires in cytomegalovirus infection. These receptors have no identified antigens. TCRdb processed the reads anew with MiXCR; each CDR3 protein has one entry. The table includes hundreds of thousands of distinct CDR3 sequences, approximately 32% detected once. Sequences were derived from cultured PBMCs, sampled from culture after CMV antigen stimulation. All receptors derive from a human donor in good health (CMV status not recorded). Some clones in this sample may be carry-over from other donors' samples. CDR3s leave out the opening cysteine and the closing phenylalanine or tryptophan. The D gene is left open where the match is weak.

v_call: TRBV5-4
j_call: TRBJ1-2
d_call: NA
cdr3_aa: ASSPVGALDGYT

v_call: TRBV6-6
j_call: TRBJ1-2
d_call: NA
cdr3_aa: ASSYSSGWDGYT

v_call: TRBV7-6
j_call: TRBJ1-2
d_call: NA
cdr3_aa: ASSLERGYGYT

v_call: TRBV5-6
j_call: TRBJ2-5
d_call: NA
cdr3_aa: ASRYGQETQY

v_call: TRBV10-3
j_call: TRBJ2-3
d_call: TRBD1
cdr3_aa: ASTGGVGTQY

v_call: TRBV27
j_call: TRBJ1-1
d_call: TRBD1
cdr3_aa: ASSRRDRFDTEAF

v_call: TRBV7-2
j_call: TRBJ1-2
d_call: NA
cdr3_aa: ASSSPEQGRYGYT

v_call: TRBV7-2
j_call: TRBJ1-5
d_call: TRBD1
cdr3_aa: ASSSTDRGRKPQH

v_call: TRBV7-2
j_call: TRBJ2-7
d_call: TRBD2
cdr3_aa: ASSTGLALSTTYEQY

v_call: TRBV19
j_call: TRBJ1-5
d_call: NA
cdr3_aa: ASSISPDQPQH

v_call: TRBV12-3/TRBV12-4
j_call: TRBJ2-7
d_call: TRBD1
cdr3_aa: ASSPFGQGDYEQY

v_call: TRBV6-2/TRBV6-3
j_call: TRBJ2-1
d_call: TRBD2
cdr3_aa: ASTTNSGLAGLVDEQF

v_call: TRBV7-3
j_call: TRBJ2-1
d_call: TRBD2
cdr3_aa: ASSLSGGGRWNEQF

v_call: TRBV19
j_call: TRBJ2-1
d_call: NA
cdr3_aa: ASSVRGSYNEQF

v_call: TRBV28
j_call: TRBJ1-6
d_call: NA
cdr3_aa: AGGGLNSPLH

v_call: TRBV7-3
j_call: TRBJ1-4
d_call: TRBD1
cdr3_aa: ASSLKGPTGGNEKLF

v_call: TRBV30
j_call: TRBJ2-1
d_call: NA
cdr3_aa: AWSVKREPITLRF

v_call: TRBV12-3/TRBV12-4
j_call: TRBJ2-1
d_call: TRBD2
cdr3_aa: ASSFGLDMNNEQF

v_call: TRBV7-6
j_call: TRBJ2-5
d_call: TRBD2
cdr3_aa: ASSLERRSGAGETQY

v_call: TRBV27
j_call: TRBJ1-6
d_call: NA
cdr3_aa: ASSLSPNSPLH

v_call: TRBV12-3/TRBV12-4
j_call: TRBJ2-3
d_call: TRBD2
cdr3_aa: ASNSFRTSGSWDTQY

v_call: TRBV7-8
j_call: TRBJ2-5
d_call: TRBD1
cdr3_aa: ASSLLTGGAWETQY

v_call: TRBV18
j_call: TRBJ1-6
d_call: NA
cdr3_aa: ASSPTGTYNSPLH

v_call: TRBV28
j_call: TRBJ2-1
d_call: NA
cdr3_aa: ASSSPGTLSDEQF

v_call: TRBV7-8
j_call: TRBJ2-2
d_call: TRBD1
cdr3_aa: ASSLDRDGELF

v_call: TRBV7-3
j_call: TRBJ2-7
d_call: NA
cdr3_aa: ASKTDRLSYEQC

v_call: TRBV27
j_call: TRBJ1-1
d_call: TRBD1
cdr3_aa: ASSSLTGDVTEAF

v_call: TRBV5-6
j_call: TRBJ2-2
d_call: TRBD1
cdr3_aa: ASSLGGQVNTGELF

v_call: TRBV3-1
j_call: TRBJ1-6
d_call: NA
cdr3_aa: ASSQDVGSSPLH

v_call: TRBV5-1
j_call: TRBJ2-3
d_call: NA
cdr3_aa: ASSLHYPAWEDTQY

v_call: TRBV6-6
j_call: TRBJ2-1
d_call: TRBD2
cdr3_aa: AVAGLAGGPNYNEQF

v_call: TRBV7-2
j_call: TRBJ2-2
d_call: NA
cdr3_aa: ASSLLRGAGELF

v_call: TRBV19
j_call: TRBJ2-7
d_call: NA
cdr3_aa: ASSPRGDYEQY

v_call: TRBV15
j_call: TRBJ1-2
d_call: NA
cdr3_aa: ATSIDQGVRGYT

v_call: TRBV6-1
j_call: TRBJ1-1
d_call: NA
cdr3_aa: ASSSAQGVINTEAF

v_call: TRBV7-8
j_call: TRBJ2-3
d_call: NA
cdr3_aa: ASSLSGSATSTDTQY

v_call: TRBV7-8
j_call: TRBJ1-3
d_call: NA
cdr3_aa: ASSLAVGTIY

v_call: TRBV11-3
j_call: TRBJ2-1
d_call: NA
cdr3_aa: ASSLDGQYRNEQF

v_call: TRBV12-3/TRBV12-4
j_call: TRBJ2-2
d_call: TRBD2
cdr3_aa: ASTASGNTGELF

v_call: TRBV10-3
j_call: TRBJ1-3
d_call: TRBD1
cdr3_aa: AISEFRTGQENTIY

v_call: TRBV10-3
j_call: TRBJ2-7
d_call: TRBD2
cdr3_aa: AISGRRTSGTYEQY

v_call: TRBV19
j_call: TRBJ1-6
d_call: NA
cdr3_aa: ASKGDMTPLH

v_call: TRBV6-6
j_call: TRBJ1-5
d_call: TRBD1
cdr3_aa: ASSYSETGYYQPQH

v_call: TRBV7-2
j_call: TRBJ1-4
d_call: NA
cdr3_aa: ASSKNAGSINEKLF

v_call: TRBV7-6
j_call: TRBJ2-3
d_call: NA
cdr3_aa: ASSLNGILTDTQY

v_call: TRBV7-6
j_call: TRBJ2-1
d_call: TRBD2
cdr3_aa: ASSFPGLAGNNEQF

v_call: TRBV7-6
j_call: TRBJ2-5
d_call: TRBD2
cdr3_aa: ASSFNSGDGETQY

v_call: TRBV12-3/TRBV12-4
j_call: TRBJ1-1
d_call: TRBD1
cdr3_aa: ASSIKPGTGGTEAF

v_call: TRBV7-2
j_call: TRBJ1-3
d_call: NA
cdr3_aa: ASSDTGSGNTIY

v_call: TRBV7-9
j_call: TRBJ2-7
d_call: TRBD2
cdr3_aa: ASSLQAVSGRGDEQY

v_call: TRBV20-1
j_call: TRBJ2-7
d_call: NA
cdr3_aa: SARDFSTYEQY

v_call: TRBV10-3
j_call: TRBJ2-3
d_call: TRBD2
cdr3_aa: AISGTSRSDTQY

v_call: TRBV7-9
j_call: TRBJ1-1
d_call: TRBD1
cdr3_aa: ASSPRGQGNTEAF

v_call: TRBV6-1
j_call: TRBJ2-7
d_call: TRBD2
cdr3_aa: ASRTSGGQSYEQY

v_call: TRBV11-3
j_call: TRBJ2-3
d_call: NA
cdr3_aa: ASSLGGQSDTQY

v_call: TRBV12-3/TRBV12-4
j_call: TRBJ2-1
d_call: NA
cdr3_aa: ASSLGDLLHEQF

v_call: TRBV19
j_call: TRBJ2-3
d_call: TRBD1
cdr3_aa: ASSTAGTVFSTDTQY